This T cell receptor (beta chain) comes out of a study of T cell responses to AZD1222 COVID-19 vaccine. Overall study results and limits: Clonal diversity was possibly underestimated, and the donors were mostly white British, with more females. Nearly half of unique spike-specific TCRs reportedly avoided B.1.351 and B.1.1.7 mutated regions.

Details on this clone: The antigen is unknown. The junction does not match germline at one end; this may be a read error.

Second-dose intervals near 4 or 12 weeks were combined. The CDR3 consists of 15 residues. Per germline, CDR1 SSHAT and CDR2 FNYEAQ (reference sequence). TCRdb keeps only in-frame clones here, not all; method: immunoSEQ multiplex PCR. The table lists fewer than 70,000 clones, over 65% of them singletons. The TCR comes from an adult who received the AZD1222 COVID-19 vaccine. Source: peripheral blood, taken 28 days after the second AZD1222 dose. The chain carries TRBV7-7 and TRBJ2-3; 10 bases map to TRBD2. The CDR3 is CASSFGSGGSDTQYF. The CDR3 nucleotides read TGTGCTAGCAGCTTTGGTAGCGGGGGGTCAGATACGCAGTATTTT.